The 25 T cell receptor beta chains presented below share a single source sample, sequenced in a study of T cells in Graves' hyperthyroidism and ophthalmopathy. Amplification yielded TCR beta CDR3 regions, with RNA transcripts as the source. Carried out on the TCR CDR3, a first-round RT-PCR used the HTBI primer set. TCRdb fed the multiplex PCR reads into MiXCR, producing one record per CDR3 protein. Among roughly 250,000 distinct CDR3 sequences, about 17% were seen once, and the ten largest hold 28%. Sequenced sample: blood. These TCRs come from a woman under 30 with Graves' ophthalmopathy.

This clonotype was recorded many times. The chain employs TRBV6-1 and TRBJ2-3; 11 bases line up with TRBD2. V lost 0 bases, J lost 5 bases, and 4 bases stayed unmatched. The CDR3 has 16 amino acids. Germline-derived CDR1 and CDR2 are MNHNS and SASEGT. For the CDR3, the DNA is TGTGCCAGCAGTGAAGCGGCTAGCGGGGGGATAGATACGCAGTATTTT. Amino acids: CASSEAASGGIDTQYF.

This clonotype showed up many times. This sequence joins TRBV7-2 and TRBJ2-5; the match to TRBD1 covers 8 bases. V trimming: 7 bases; J trimming: 7 bases; junction bases outside the gene matches: 11. The CDR3 contains 14 residues. Germline lookup yields CDR1 SGHTA and CDR2 FQGNSA. The chain's CDR3 is CASTDMTGVGTQYF. In DNA form, the CDR3 reads TGTGCCAGCACCGACATGACAGGGGTTGGGACCCAGTACTTC.

This clonotype was counted many times. The genes are TRBV2 and TRBJ1-2; D is uncertain. The CDR3 sequence is 12 residues long. The germline gives CDR1 SNHLY, CDR2 FYNNEI. Between the trimmed V and J ends, which lost 6 bases and 4 bases, there was a span of 9 bases. CDR3 sequence: CASRASPYGYTF. The CDR3 DNA follows: TGTGCCAGCAGGGCCTCCCCCTATGGCTACACCTTC.

This clonotype came up many times. The V and J genes are TRBV18 and TRBJ1-5, with D possibly matching TRBD1 (5 bases). The germline CDR1 and CDR2 sequences are KGHSH and LQKENI. The CDR3 totals 16 residues. Trimming removed 0 bases at V and 4 bases at J, with 13 bases between. For the CDR3, the DNA is TGTGCCAGCTCACCACCAACAGGCGGGAGAAATCAGCCCCAGCATTTT. It translates to CASSPPTGGRNQPQHF. Complete variable domain (other parts from reference TRBV18 and TRBJ1-5): NAGVMQNPRHLVRRRGQEARLRCSPMKGHSHVYWYRQLPEEGLKFMVYLQKENIIDESGMPKERFSAEFPKEGPSILRIQQVVRGDSAAYFCASSPPTGGRNQPQHFGDGTRLSIL.

This clonotype was seen repeatedly, ten times or more. The chain has TRBV7-6 and TRBJ2-1, with a tentative D call TRBD2 (5 bases). Germline V lookup: CDR1 SGHVS, CDR2 FNYEAQ. The CDR3 is 15 amino acids. Trimming took 2 bases from V and 6 from J, leaving 14 bases between them. This CDR3 is CASSLRGRPSNEQFF. The CDR3 coding sequence is TGTGCCAGCAGCTTACGAGGGCGCCCCTCCAATGAGCAGTTCTTC.

This clonotype was recorded many times. The V call is TRBV10-3, the J call TRBJ2-7, with 7 positions matching TRBD2. The trim removed 5 bases at V and 2 bases at J, leaving 15 bases unmatched. CDR3 length equals 17 residues. Germline CDR1 is ENHRY and CDR2 is SYGVKD. The CDR3 nucleotides are TGTGCCATCAGTTTCACCTCCAGGGAGGGCCGGACCTACGAGCAGTACTTC. Protein: CAISFTSREGRTYEQYF.

This chain links TRBV6-1 with TRBJ1-2, with 10 bases that match TRBD1. Germline CDR1 and CDR2: MNHNS and SASEGT. This CDR3 is 13 amino acids long. J lost 4 bases, V lost 8 bases, and 4 bases had no gene match. The CDR3 reads CASGTGVGYGYTF. CDR3 in DNA: TGTGCCAGCGGGACAGGGGTCGGCTATGGCTACACCTTC.

This clonotype was seen ten or more times. This rearrangement joins TRBV7-2 to TRBJ1-5; no reliable D call. Trimming removed 2 bases from V and 6 bases from J, with 8 bases in between. The CDR3 extends over 13 amino acids. CDR1 SGHTA and CDR2 FQGNSA come from the germline V gene. The CDR3 spells CASSLNPGQPQHF. The CDR3 nucleotides read TGTGCCAGCAGCTTAAATCCAGGTCAGCCCCAGCATTTT. The full variable domain, in which reference TRBV7-2 and TRBJ1-5 provide the parts outside the CDR3, is GAGVSQSPSNKVTEKGKDVELRCDPISGHTALYWYRQSLGQGLEFLIYFQGNSAPDKSGLPSDRFSAERTGGSVSTLTIQRTQQEDSAVYLCASSLNPGQPQHFGDGTRLSIL.

In the case of this clonotype: A much more abundant neighbour one base away suggests this may be a read error. No conserved phenylalanine or tryptophan ends this CDR3, so it is likely a read error. V usage is TRBV6-5 and J usage is TRBJ1-2, with 10 nucleotides matching TRBD1. CDR1 is MNHEY, CDR2 SVGAGI, per germline. The CDR3 loop spans 16 amino acids. The V gene end was trimmed by 2 bases and the J gene end by 4 bases; junction bases not matched to a gene: 7. The CDR3 here is CASSYATGTGAYGYTS. Written as DNA, the CDR3 is TGTGCCAGCAGTTACGCTACCGGGACAGGGGCCTATGGCTACACCTCC.

This chain joins TRBV5-4 and TRBJ1-6; 7 nucleotides agree with TRBD1. V lost 3 bases to trimming and J lost 7 bases; unmatched junction nucleotides: 7. This CDR3 has 15 amino acids. Germline values: CDR1 SGHNT, CDR2 YYREEE (reference sequence). CDR3 amino acids: CASSSPGQHNSPLHF. The CDR3, as DNA: TGTGCCAGCAGCTCTCCGGGACAGCACAATTCACCCCTCCACTTT.

This clonotype turned up a few times. J is TRBJ2-3 and V is TRBV14; 7 bases are shared with TRBD1. The CDR3 sequence is 15 residues long. V shed 4 bases, J shed 3 bases, and the junction held 7 bases outside the gene matches. In germline, CDR1 is SGHDN, CDR2 FVKESK. The CDR3 DNA reads as TGTGCCAGCAGCCCTGAGGGGGCTCAAACAGATACGCAGTATTTT. It is translated as CASSPEGAQTDTQYF. The full variable domain, completed using reference TRBV14 and TRBJ2-3, is EAGVTQFPSHSVIEKGQTVTLRCDPISGHDNLYWYRRVMGKEIKFLLHFVKESKQDESGMPNNRFLAERTGGTYSTLKVQPAELEDSGVYFCASSPEGAQTDTQYFGPGTRLTVL.

This chain connects TRBV3-1 to TRBJ2-7, with TRBD2 identical over 10 bases. Germline CDR1 and CDR2: LGHDT and YNNKEL (reference sequence). CDR3 length: 14 amino acids. V lost 6 bases and J lost 3; bases outside the gene matches: 5. CDR3 nucleotide sequence: TGTGCCAGCAGATCTAGCGGGAGTGACTACGAGCAGTACTTC. Protein sequence: CASRSSGSDYEQYF.

This clonotype showed up many times. As DNA, the CDR3 is TGTGCCAGCAGCCTCCGGACTAGCGGAGATACGCAGTATTTT. This codes for CASSLRTSGDTQYF. The chain couples TRBV9 to TRBJ2-3; 10 positions agree with TRBD2. With V trimmed by 4 bases and J by 5 bases, 4 bases remained unmatched. The CDR3 totals 14 residues. Germline CDR1 and CDR2: SGDLS and YYNGEE.

Many counts were recorded for this clonotype. This rearrangement joins TRBV3-1 to TRBJ1-1; D is ambiguous. Trimming removed 3 bases from V and 1 base from J, with 6 bases in between. The CDR3 is made up of 13 amino acids. CDR1 is LGHDT and CDR2 is YNNKEL in the germline V gene (reference sequence). The CDR3 here is CASSHGSNTEAFF. In DNA, the CDR3 is TGTGCCAGCAGCCATGGCTCGAACACTGAAGCTTTCTTT.

In this sample, this clonotype turned up many times. The chain joins TRBV3-1 to TRBJ1-2; D is unclear. The CDR3 totals 14 residues. Per germline, CDR1 LGHDT and CDR2 YNNKEL (reference sequence). With 0 bases removed from V and 2 bases from J, the gap between germline ends came to 7 bases. The CDR3 sequence: CASSQDLGNYGYTF. The CDR3 DNA sequence: TGTGCCAGCAGCCAAGATTTGGGGAACTATGGCTACACCTTC.

This clonotype was observed many times. The CDR3 coding sequence is TGCGCCAGCAGCGTATTGGAGGATTCACCCCTCCACTTT. Translated: CASSVLEDSPLHF. This rearrangement joins TRBV5-1 to TRBJ1-6; D remains ambiguous. CDR3 length: 13 residues. The V gene lost 4 bases and the J gene lost 8 bases, with 10 bases spanning the gap. Germline CDR1 SGHRS, CDR2 YFSETQ. The variable domain in full, completed from reference TRBV5-1 and TRBJ1-6, reads KAGVTQTPRYLIKTRGQQVTLSCSPISGHRSVSWYQQTPGQGLQFLFEYFSETQRNKGNFPGRFSGRQFSNSRSEMNVSTLELGDSALYLCASSVLEDSPLHFGNGTRLTVT.

As regards this clonotype: A much bigger clone sits one base away, suggesting this may be a read error. The gene calls are TRBV5-5 and TRBJ2-7; D uncertain. The CDR3 is 12 residues long. Germline lookup yields CDR1 SGHKS and CDR2 YYEKEE (reference sequence). CDR3 nucleotide sequence: TGTGCCAGCAGCCAATCCGCCTACGGGCAGTACTTC. Translation gives CASSQSAYGQYF.

This clonotype was recorded many times. This chain connects TRBV4-3 to TRBJ2-7; 10 nucleotides line up with TRBD2. V shed 1 base and J 4 bases; nucleotides not matched to a gene: 10. The CDR3 is 17 amino acids. Germline V CDR1 and CDR2: LGHNA, YSLEER. This CDR3 is CASSQVPRLAGDYEQYF. CDR3 nucleotide sequence: TGCGCCAGCAGCCAAGTTCCCCGGCTAGCGGGAGATTACGAGCAGTACTTC.

This clonotype occurred many times. The CDR3 coding sequence is TGCAGTGCTAGTCCTAGCGGGACAACCTACGAGCAGTACTTC. Encoded protein: CSASPSGTTYEQYF. This chain connects TRBV20-1 to TRBJ2-7, with TRBD2 identical over 9 bases. The V and J ends lost 3 bases and 2 bases, in that order; junction bases with no gene match: 5. CDR3 length equals 14 residues. Germline loops: CDR1 DFQATT, CDR2 SNEGSKA (reference sequence).

This clonotype was seen repeatedly, ten times or more. V usage is TRBV27 and J usage is TRBJ2-7; 8 nucleotides line up with TRBD2. CDR3 length equals 15 residues. V shed 6 bases, J shed 0 bases, and the junction held 7 bases outside the gene matches. Looked up from germline, CDR1 is MNHEY and CDR2 is SMNVEV (reference sequence). CDR3 residues: CASRNIAGTSYEQYF. The DNA of the CDR3 is TGTGCCAGCAGAAACATAGCGGGGACCTCCTACGAGCAGTACTTC.

This clonotype appeared many times. The CDR3, as DNA: TGTGCCAGCAGCTTTTCGGGGGGAGGGCAGTACTTC. It encodes CASSFSGGGQYF. The J gene is TRBJ2-7, the V gene TRBV5-6; 7 bases are shared with TRBD2. CDR1 and CDR2 (germline): SGHDT, YYEEEE. V gave up 2 bases and J gave up 9 bases; unmatched junction bases: 5. This CDR3 region has 12 residues. Full variable domain (rest looked up from reference TRBV5-6 and TRBJ2-7): DAGVTQSPTHLIKTRGQQVTLRCSPKSGHDTVSWYQQALGQGPQFIFQYYEEEERQRGNFPDRFSGHQFPNYSSELNVNALLLGDSALYLCASSFSGGGQYFGPGTRLTVT.

In this sample, this clonotype turned up once. This may be a read error, as it is one base from a much larger clone. V and J are TRBV12-5 and TRBJ1-2; D uncertain. Per the germline V gene, CDR1 is LGHNT and CDR2 is FRNRAP. There are 15 residues in the CDR3. The DNA for the CDR3 is TGTGCTAATACCTTTCGGCCTATCCGGCCCTATGACTACACCTTC. As protein: CANTFRPIRPYDYTF.

This clonotype was recorded many times. The chain couples TRBV18 to TRBJ2-3; the D is unclear. Germline-derived CDR1 and CDR2 are KGHSH and LQKENI. This CDR3 spans 13 amino acids. Between the trimmed V and J ends, which lost 1 base and 2 bases, there was a span of 4 bases. CDR3 region: CASSPRVTDTQYF. CDR3 coding DNA: TGTGCCAGCTCACCACGGGTCACAGATACGCAGTATTTT. Based on the CDR3 plus reference TRBV18 and TRBJ2-3, the full variable domain is NAGVMQNPRHLVRRRGQEARLRCSPMKGHSHVYWYRQLPEEGLKFMVYLQKENIIDESGMPKERFSAEFPKEGPSILRIQQVVRGDSAAYFCASSPRVTDTQYFGPGTRLTVL.

The chain uses TRBV28 and TRBJ1-1, with 7 bases matching TRBD1. The CDR3 is made up of 12 amino acids. V shed 7 bases and J 10 bases; nucleotides not matched to a gene: 9. Germline values: CDR1 MDHEN, CDR2 SYDVKM. The CDR3 coding sequence is TGTGCCAGCACTCAGGGGGGGCCTGTAGCTTTCTTT. Translation gives CASTQGGPVAFF.

Of note for this clonotype: This clone may be a read error of a much larger clone one base away. This chain uses TRBV5-1 with TRBJ2-7; 7 bases match TRBD1. The CDR3 is 14 residues long. Germline CDR1 SGHRS, CDR2 YFSETQ. The CDR3 is CTSSIRDSSYEQYF. CDR3 DNA sequence: TGCACCAGCAGCATCCGGGACAGCTCCTACGAGCAGTACTTC.